These 5 T cell receptor beta chains came from one sample sequenced in a study of T-cell memory formation after mild COVID-19. A single record per CDR3 protein comes from TCRdb applying MiXCR to the 5' RACE reads. Of about 430,000 distinct CDR3 sequences listed, roughly 17% were seen once; the top ten hold under 25%. The sequenced material came from PBMCs or a T cell subset sorted from them (not recorded which). Every receptor here comes from a man between 18 and 35 years old who had mild COVID-19 (a few samples of this study predate the infection). Cell type and time point are not known.

A few counts support this clonotype. This chain uses TRBV9 with TRBJ1-1; D not certain. This CDR3 spans 17 amino acids. With 4 bases removed from V and 0 bases from J, the gap between germline ends came to 19 bases. CDR1 and CDR2 (germline): SGDLS, YYNGEE. DNA for the CDR3: TGTGCCAGCAGCCCCCAGGTAGGGATGGGAATGAACACTGAAGCTTTCTTT. Encoded protein: CASSPQVGMGMNTEAFF. Combining the CDR3 with reference TRBV9 and TRBJ1-1 gives the whole variable domain DSGVTQTPKHLITATGQRVTLRCSPRSGDLSVYWYQQSLDQGLQFLIQYYNGEERAKGNILERFSAQQFPDLHSELNLSSLELGDSALYFCASSPQVGMGMNTEAFFGQGTRLTVV.

Only a few counts were recorded for this clonotype. The chain combines TRBV18 with TRBJ1-2; no definite D call. Germline V gene sequence: CDR1 KGHSH, CDR2 LQKENI. V was clipped by 1 base and J by 4 bases, with 10 bases between them. The length of the CDR3 is 14 residues. Here the CDR3 DNA reads TGTGCCAGCTCACCACGCCGGGTAATCTATGGCTACACCTTC. This encodes CASSPRRVIYGYTF.

This clonotype was seen a few times. The chain carries TRBV7-9 and TRBJ1-1; unclear D gene. CDR1 SEHNR and CDR2 FQNEAQ come from the germline V gene (reference sequence). V lost 4 bases, J lost 1 base, and 10 bases lay in between. This CDR3 has 14 residues. The CDR3 DNA sequence: TGTGCCAGCAGCTCCGCGAATCAGAACACTGAAGCTTTCTTT. Its translation: CASSSANQNTEAFF. The full variable domain, its missing parts supplied by reference TRBV7-9 and TRBJ1-1, is DTGVSQNPRHKITKRGQNVTFRCDPISEHNRLYWYRQTLGQGPEFLTYFQNEAQLEKSRLLSDRFSAERPKGSFSTLEIQRTEQGDSAMYLCASSSANQNTEAFFGQGTRLTVV.

The genes are TRBV6-6 and TRBJ1-5; 10 bases map to TRBD1. The CDR3 sequence is 19 residues long. The germline gives CDR1 MNHNY, CDR2 SVGAGI (reference sequence). With V trimmed by 0 bases and J by 2 bases, 10 bases remained unmatched. CDR3 nucleotides: TGTGCCAGCAGTTACTCCGTTGCGGGACAGGGGATGGGCAATCAGCCCCAGCATTTT. Encoded protein: CASSYSVAGQGMGNQPQHF.

This clonotype was counted ten times or more. This rearrangement joins TRBV6-2 or TRBV6-3 to TRBJ2-2; 10 nucleotides agree with TRBD1. This CDR3 has 15 amino acids. Germline loops: CDR1 MNHEY, CDR2 SVGEGT. J was trimmed by 3 bases and V by 5 bases; bases with no gene match: 3. CDR3 protein: CASSDGQGDTGELFF. CDR3 DNA: TGTGCCAGCAGTGACGGACAGGGGGACACCGGGGAGCTGTTTTTT.